Described below is a single T cell receptor (beta chain) sequence and its context. After removal of 6 bases from V and 7 bases from J, the junction contained 10 bases not matched to a gene. This CDR3 region has 14 residues. Germline loops: CDR1 SEHNR, CDR2 FQNEAQ (reference sequence). This sample stems from a study of cytomegalovirus exposure and HLA in healthy donors. Researchers ran the PCR with 60 Vbeta and 13 Jbeta primers. This table comes from immunoSEQ multiplex PCR, and its TCRdb copy is limited to in-frame clones, with some not included. Of roughly 130,000 clones detected, about three quarters appear once; the ten largest clones hold 1% to 1.5%.

The chain joins TRBV7-9 to TRBJ1-2, with 8 bases aligning to TRBD1. The sequence was collected from a woman in her thirties or forties in good health and CMV-seronegative. The sample comprised PBMCs. CDR3 in DNA: TGTGCCAGCAGTTTCCGGGACAGGCCCGGTGGCTACACCTTC. It encodes CASSFRDRPGGYTF.